This T cell receptor (beta chain) was sequenced for a study of T-cell memory formation after mild COVID-19. Findings and caveats of the study: CD4+ bias marked clones expanding day 15 to 37, unlike balanced contracting clones.

V lost 4 bases and J 3 bases, leaving 13 bases between the germline ends. CDR1 and CDR2 (germline): SGHRS, YFSETQ. The CDR3 length is 15 residues. TCRdb analysed the 5' RACE reads with MiXCR anew, one entry per CDR3 protein. The data contain 350,000 or so distinct CDR3 sequences, about 21% of them singletons. About this clonotype: Its antigen is unknown.

The clonotype comes from an adult woman who had mild COVID-19 (a few samples of this study predate the infection). Cell type and time point are not known. The chain links TRBV5-1 to TRBJ2-2, with D tentatively TRBD1 or TRBD2 (6 bases each). The sequenced sample was PBMCs or a T cell subset sorted from them (not recorded which). CDR3 in DNA: TGCGCCAGCAGCCAGGGGACTGGGCACACCGGGGAGCTGTTTTTT. This translates into CASSQGTGHTGELFF. The full variable domain, in which reference TRBV5-1 and TRBJ2-2 provide the parts outside the CDR3, is KAGVTQTPRYLIKTRGQQVTLSCSPISGHRSVSWYQQTPGQGLQFLFEYFSETQRNKGNFPGRFSGRQFSNSRSEMNVSTLELGDSALYLCASSQGTGHTGELFFGEGSRLTVL.